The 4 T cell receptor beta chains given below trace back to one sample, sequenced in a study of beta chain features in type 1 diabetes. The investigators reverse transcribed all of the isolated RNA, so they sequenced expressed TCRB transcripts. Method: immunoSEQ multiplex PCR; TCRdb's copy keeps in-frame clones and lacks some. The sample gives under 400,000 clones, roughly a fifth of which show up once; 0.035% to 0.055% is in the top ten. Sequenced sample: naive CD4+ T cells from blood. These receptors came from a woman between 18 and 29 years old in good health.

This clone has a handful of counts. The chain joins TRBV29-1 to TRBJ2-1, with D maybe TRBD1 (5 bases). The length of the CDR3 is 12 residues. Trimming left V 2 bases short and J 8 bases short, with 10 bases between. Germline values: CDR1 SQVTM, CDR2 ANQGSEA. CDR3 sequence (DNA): TGCAGCGTTGAAAAGGGGTTCGATGAGCAGTTCTTC. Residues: CSVEKGFDEQFF.

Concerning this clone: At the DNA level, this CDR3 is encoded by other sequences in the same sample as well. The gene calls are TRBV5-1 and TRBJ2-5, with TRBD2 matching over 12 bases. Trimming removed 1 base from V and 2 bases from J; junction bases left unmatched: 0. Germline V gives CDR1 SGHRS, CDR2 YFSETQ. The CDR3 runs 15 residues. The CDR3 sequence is CASSLLAGGQETQYF. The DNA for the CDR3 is TGCGCCAGCAGCTTGCTAGCGGGGGGGCAAGAGACCCAGTACTTC.

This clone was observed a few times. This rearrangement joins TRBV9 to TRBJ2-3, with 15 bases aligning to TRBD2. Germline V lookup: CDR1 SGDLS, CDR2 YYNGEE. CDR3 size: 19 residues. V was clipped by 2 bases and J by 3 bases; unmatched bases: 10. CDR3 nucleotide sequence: TGTGCCAGCAGCGTGGACAACGGACTAGCGGGGGGGCGGACAGATACGCAGTATTTT. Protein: CASSVDNGLAGGRTDTQYF.

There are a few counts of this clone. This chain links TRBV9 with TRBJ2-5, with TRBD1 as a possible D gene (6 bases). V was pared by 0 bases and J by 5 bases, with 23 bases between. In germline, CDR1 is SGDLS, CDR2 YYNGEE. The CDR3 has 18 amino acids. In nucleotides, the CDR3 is TGTGCCAGCAGCGTAGGAAGGCGGAAGGCAGGGGATCGGGAGACCCAGTACTTC. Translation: CASSVGRRKAGDRETQYF.